Detailed here is one TCR beta chain. One end of the junction does not line up with germline, which may come from a read error. This sample includes further DNA sequences coding for the same CDR3. The method was immunoSEQ multiplex PCR; TCRdb's version includes in-frame clones alone and lacks a portion of them. The sample shows nearly 2 million clones, about 95% of them seen only once. This entry comes from a study of shared clonotypes between healthy human individuals. The CDR3 length is 13 residues. Germline V CDR1 and CDR2: MNHEY, SMNVEV (reference sequence). Naive CD8 cells were CD45RO-negative, positively selected for CCR7, excluding terminally differentiated effector memory CD45RA+ cells.

This receptor was taken from a man aged 18-30 years in good health. The chain joins TRBV27 to TRBJ1-2, with D perhaps TRBD1 (5 bases). The specimen was naive CD8+ T cells sorted from blood. DNA of the CDR3: TGTGCCAGCAGCCTCGGTCCAGGGTATGGTTACACCTTC. Amino acids: CASSLGPGYGYTF.